This T cell receptor (beta chain) was observed in a study of human CD8 memory T cell subsets. A word on this clonotype: Its antigen is as yet unknown.

Study observations and caveats: Both stem-like subsets shared clonotypes with effector memory cells. However, the stem-like memory and precursor exhausted T cell repertoires overlapped with each other only minimally. Similarly high diversity was seen in stem-like memory and precursor exhausted T cells, but not in effector memory cells.

Production of TCR beta libraries used UMI-labeled 5' RACE as the method. TCRdb reprocessed the 5' RACE reads, keeping one entry per CDR3 protein, no DNA. The repertoire table contains some 6,700 distinct CDR3 sequences. Germline lookup yields CDR1 LGHDT and CDR2 YNNKEL (reference sequence). The CDR3 runs 16 residues. The source material was CD8+ T cells from PBMCs. This chain joins TRBV3-1 and TRBJ2-7; the TCRdb D gene call, TRBD2, has no DNA to confirm it. The sequence was obtained from a human donor in good health. The CDR3 here is CASSPNLAQGSYEQYF.